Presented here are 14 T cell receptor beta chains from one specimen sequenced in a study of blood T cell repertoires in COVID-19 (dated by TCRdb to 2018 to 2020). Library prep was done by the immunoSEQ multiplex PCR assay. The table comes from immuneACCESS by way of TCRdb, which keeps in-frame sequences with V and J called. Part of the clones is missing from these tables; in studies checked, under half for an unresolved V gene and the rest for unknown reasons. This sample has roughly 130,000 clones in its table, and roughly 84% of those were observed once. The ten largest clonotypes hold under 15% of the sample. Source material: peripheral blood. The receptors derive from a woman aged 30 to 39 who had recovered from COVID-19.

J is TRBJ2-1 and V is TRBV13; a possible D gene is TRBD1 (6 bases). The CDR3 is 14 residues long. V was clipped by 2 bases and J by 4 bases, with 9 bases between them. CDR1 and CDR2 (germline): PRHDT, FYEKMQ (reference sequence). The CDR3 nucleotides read TGTGCCAGCAGCTTATGGGACACTTACAATGAGCAGTTCTTC. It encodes CASSLWDTYNEQFF.

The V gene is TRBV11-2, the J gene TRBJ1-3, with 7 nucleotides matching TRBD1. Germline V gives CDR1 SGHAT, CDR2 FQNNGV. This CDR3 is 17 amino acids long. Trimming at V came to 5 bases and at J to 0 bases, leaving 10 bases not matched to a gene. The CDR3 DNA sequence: TGTGCCAGCAGCCGCGGGACAGCTTCTGGCTCTGGAAACACCATATATTTT. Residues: CASSRGTASGSGNTIYF.

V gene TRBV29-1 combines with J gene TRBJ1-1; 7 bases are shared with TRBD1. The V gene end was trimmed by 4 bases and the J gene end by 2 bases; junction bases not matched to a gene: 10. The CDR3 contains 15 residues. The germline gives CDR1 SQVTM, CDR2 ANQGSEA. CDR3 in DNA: TGCAGCGTTGGACGAGGAACAGGGGACAACACTGAAGCTTTCTTT. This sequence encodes CSVGRGTGDNTEAFF.

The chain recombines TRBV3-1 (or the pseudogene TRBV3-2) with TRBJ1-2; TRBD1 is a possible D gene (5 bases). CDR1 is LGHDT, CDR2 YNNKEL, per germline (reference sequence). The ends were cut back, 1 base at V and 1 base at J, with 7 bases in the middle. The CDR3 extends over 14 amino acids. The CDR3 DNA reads TGTGCCAGCAGCCAAGGACAGCGTAACTATGGCTACACCTTC. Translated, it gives CASSQGQRNYGYTF.

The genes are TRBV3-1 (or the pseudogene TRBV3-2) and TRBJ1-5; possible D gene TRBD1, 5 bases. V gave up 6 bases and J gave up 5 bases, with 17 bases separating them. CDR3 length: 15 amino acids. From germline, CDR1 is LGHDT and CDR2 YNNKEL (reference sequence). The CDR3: CASSPSRTFDQPQHF. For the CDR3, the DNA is TGTGCCAGCAGTCCTAGTCGGACATTCGATCAGCCCCAGCATTTT.

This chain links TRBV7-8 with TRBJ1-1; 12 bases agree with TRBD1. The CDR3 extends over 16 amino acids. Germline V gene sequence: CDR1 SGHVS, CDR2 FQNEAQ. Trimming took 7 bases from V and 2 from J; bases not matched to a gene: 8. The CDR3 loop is CASNLGQGAFNTEAFF. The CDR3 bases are TGTGCCAGCAATTTGGGACAGGGGGCTTTCAACACTGAAGCTTTCTTT.

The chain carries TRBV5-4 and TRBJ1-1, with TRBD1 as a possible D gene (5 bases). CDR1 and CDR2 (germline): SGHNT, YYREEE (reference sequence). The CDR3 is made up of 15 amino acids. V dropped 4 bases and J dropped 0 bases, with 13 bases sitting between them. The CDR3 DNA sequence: TGTGCCAGCAGCGCAGGCGGGACGGTGAACACTGAAGCTTTCTTT. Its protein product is CASSAGGTVNTEAFF.

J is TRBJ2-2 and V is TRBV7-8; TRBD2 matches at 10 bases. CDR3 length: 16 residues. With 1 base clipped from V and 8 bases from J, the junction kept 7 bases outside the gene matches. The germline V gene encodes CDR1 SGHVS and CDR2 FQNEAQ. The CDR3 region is CASSLELAGRGGELFF. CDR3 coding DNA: TGTGCCAGCAGCTTAGAACTAGCGGGGAGGGGTGGGGAGCTGTTTTTT.

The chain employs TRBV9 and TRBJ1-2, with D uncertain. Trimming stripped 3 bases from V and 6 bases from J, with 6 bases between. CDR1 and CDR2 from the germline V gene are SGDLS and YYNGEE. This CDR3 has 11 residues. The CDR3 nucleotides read TGTGCCAGCAGCGCGAAGCATGGCTACACCTTC. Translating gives CASSAKHGYTF. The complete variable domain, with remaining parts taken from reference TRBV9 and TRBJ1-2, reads DSGVTQTPKHLITATGQRVTLRCSPRSGDLSVYWYQQSLDQGLQFLIQYYNGEERAKGNILERFSAQQFPDLHSELNLSSLELGDSALYFCASSAKHGYTFGSGTRLTVV.

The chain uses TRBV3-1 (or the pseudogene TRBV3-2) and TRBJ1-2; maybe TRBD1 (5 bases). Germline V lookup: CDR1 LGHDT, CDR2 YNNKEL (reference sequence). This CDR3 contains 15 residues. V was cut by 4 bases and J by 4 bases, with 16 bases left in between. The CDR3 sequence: CASSLRGTALYGYTF. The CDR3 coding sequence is TGTGCCAGCAGCCTCCGGGGGACGGCGCTCTATGGCTACACCTTC.

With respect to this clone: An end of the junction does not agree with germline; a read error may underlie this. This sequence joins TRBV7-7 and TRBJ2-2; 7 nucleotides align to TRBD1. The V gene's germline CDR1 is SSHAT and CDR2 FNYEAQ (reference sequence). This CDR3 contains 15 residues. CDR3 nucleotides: TGTGCTAGCAGCTACAGACAGGGGAACACCGGGGAGCTGTTTTTT. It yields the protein CASSYRQGNTGELFF.

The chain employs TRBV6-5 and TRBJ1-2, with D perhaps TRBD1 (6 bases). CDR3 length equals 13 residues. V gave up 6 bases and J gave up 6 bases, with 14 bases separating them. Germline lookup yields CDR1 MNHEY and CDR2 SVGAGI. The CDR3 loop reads CASSPRNRDGYTF. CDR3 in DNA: TGTGCCAGCAGCCCGCGGAACAGGGATGGCTACACCTTC.

The CDR3 DNA is TGCAGCGCGCCGGTATCGTATGAGCAGTTCTTC. This sequence encodes CSAPVSYEQFF. The rearrangement joins TRBV29-1 to TRBJ2-1; D remains ambiguous. The V and J ends lost 7 bases and 8 bases respectively, with 12 bases between them. Germline V gene lookup returns CDR1 SQVTM and CDR2 ANQGSEA. CDR3 length: 11 amino acids.

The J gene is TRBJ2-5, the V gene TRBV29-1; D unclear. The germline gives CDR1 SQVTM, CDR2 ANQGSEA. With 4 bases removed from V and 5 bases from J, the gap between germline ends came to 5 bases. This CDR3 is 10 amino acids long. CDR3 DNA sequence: TGCAGCGTTGGGGCGGAGACCCAGTACTTC. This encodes CSVGAETQYF.